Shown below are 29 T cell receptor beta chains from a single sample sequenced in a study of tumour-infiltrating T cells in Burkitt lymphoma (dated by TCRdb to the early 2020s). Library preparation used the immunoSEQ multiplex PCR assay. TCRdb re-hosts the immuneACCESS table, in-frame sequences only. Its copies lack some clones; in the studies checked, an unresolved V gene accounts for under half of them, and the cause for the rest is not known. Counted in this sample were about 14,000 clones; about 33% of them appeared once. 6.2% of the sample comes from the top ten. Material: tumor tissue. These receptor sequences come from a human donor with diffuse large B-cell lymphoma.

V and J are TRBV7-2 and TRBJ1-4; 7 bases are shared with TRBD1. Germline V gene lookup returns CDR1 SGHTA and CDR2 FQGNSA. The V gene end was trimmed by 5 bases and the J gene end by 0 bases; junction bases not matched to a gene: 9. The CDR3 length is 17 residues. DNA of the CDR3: TGTGCCAGCAGCATATCGACAGGGATTGCAACTAATGAAAAACTGTTTTTT. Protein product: CASSISTGIATNEKLFF. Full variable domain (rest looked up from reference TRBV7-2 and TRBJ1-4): GAGVSQSPSNKVTEKGKDVELRCDPISGHTALYWYRQSLGQGLEFLIYFQGNSAPDKSGLPSDRFSAERTGGSVSTLTIQRTQQEDSAVYLCASSISTGIATNEKLFFGSGTQLSVL.

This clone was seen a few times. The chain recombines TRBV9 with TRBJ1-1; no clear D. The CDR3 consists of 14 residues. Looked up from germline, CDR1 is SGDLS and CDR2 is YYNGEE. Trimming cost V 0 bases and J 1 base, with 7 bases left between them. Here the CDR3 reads CASSVEQRNTEAFF. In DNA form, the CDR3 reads TGTGCCAGCAGCGTAGAACAGAGGAACACTGAAGCTTTCTTT.

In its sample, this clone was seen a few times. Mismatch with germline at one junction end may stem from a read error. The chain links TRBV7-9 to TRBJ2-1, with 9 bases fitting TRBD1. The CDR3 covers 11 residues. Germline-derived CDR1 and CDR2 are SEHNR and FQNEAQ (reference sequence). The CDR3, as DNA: TGTGCCAGCAGCACGGGGGACAGGGTTATCTTC. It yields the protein CASSTGDRVIF. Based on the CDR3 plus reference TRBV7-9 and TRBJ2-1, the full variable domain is DTGVSQNPRHKITKRGQNVTFRCDPISEHNRLYWYRQTLGQGPEFLTYFQNEAQLEKSRLLSDRFSAERPKGSFSTLEIQRTEQGDSAMYLCASSTGDRVIFGPGTRLTVL.

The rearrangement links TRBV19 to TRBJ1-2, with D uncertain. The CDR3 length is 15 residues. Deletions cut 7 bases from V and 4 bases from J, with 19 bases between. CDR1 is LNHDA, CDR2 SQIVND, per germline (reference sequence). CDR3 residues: CASTQWSSALYGYTF. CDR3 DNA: TGTGCCAGTACTCAGTGGTCCTCGGCTCTCTATGGCTACACCTTC.

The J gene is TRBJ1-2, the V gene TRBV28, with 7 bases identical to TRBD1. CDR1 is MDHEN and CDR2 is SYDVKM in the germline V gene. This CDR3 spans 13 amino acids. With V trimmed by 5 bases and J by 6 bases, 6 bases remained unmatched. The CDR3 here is CASSGQAWNGYTF. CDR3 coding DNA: TGTGCCAGCAGTGGACAGGCCTGGAATGGCTACACCTTC.

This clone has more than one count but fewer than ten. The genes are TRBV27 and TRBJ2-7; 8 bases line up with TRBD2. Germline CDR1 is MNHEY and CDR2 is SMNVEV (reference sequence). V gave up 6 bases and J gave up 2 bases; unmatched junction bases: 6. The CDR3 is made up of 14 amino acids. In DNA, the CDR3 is TGTGCCAGCAGGATGGGACTAGGTGCCTACGAGCAGTACTTC. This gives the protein CASRMGLGAYEQYF.

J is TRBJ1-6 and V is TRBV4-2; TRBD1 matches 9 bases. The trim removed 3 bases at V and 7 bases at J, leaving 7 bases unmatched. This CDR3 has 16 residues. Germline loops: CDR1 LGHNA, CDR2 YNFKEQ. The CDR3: CASSQETGGENSPLHF. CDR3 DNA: TGTGCCAGCAGCCAGGAAACAGGGGGCGAGAATTCACCCCTCCACTTT.

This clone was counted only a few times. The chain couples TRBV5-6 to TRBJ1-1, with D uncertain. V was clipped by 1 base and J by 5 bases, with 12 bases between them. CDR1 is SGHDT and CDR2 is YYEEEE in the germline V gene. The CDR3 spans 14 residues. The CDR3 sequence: CASSLKGSRTEAFF. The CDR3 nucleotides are TGTGCCAGCAGCTTGAAAGGTTCAAGGACTGAAGCTTTCTTT.

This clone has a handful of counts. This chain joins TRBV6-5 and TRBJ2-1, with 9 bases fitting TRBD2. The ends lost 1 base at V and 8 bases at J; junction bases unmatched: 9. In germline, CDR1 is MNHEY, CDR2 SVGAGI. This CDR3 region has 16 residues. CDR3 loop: CASSYFRVSGRDEQFF. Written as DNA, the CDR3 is TGTGCCAGCAGTTACTTTCGGGTTAGCGGGAGAGATGAGCAGTTCTTC.

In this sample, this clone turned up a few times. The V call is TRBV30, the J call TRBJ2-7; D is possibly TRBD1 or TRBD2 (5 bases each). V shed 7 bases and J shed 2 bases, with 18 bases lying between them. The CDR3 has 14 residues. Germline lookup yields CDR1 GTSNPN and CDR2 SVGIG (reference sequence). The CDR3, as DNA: TGTGCCTATCAGGACATAGCGAACACCTACGAGCAGTACTTC. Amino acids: CAYQDIANTYEQYF.

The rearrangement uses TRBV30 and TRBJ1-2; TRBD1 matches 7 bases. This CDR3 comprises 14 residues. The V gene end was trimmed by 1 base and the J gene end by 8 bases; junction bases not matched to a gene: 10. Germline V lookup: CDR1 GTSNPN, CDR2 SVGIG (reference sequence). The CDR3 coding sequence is TGTGCCTGGAGTGCCCGAGGGACAGCTAAGGGCTACACCTTC. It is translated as CAWSARGTAKGYTF.

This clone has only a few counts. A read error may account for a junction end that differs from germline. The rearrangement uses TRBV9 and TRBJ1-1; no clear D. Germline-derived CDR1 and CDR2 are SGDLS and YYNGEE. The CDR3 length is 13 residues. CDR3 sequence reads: CASSVDGNSEAFF. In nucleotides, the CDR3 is TGTGCCAGCAGCGTAGATGGTAACAGTGAAGCTTTCTTT.

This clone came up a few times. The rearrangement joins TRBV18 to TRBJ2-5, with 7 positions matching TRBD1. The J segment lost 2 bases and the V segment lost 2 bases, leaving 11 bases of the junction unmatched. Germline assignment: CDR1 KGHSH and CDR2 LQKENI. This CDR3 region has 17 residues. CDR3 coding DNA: TGTGCCAGCTCACCAACTGAGAGGGGGCCCAGACAAGAGACCCAGTACTTC. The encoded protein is CASSPTERGPRQETQYF.

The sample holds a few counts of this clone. The CDR3 sequence: CSVEVQGGYGYTF. CDR3 coding DNA: TGCAGCGTTGAAGTCCAGGGCGGCTATGGCTACACCTTC. The rearrangement joins TRBV29-1 to TRBJ1-2, with a weak D call TRBD1 (5 bases). This CDR3 has 13 amino acids. CDR1 is SQVTM, CDR2 ANQGSEA, per germline. The V end lost 1 base, the J end lost 4 bases, and 10 bases lay between the germline ends.

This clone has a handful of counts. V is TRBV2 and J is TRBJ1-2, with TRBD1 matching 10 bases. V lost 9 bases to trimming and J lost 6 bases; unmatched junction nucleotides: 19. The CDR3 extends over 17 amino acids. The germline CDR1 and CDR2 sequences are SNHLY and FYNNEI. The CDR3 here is CARSSGTGARGRDGYTF. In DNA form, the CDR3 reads TGTGCCAGAAGTTCCGGGACAGGGGCCCGCGGCAGGGATGGCTACACCTTC.

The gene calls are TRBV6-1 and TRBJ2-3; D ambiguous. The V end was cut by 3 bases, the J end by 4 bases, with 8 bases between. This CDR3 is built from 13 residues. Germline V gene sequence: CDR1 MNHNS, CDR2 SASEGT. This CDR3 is CASSDFHPDTQYF. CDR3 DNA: TGTGCCAGCAGTGATTTTCACCCAGATACGCAGTATTTT.

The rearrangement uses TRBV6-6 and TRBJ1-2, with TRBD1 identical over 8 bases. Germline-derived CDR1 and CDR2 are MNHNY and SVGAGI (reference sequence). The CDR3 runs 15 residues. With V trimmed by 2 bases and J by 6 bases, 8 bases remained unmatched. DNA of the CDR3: TGTGCCAGCAGTTACCAAGACAGGGGAAGACATGGCTACACCTTC. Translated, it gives CASSYQDRGRHGYTF.

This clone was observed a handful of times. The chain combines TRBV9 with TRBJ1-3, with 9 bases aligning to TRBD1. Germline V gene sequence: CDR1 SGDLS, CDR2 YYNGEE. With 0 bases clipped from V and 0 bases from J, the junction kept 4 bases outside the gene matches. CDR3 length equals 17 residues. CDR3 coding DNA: TGTGCCAGCAGCGTAGGGGACAGGGTACTCTCTGGAAACACCATATATTTT. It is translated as CASSVGDRVLSGNTIYF.

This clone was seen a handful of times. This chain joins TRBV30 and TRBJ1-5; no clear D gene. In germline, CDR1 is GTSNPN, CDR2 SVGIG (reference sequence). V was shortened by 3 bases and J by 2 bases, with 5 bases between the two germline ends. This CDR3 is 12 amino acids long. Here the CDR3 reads CAWSQGNQPQHF. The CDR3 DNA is TGTGCCTGGAGCCAGGGCAATCAGCCCCAGCATTTT. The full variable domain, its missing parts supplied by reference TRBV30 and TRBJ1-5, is SQTIHQWPATLVQPVGSPLSLECTVEGTSNPNLYWYRQAAGRGLQLLFYSVGIGQISSEVPQNLSASRPQDRQFILSSKKLLLSDSGFYLCAWSQGNQPQHFGDGTRLSIL.

The chain's CDR3 is CASSRGSRTDTQYF. As DNA, the CDR3 is TGTGCCAGTAGTCGTGGCAGCCGCACAGATACGCAGTATTTT. This sequence joins TRBV19 and TRBJ2-3, with unresolved D. CDR1 is LNHDA, CDR2 SQIVND, per germline (reference sequence). V lost 5 bases to trimming and J lost 1 base, with 10 bases between them. The CDR3 is 14 amino acids.

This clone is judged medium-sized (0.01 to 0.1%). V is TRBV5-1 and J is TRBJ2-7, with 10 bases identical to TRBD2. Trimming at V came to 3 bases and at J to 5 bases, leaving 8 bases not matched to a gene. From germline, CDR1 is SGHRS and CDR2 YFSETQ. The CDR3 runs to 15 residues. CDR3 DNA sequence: TGCGCCAGCAGCTCGGGAGCTAGCGGGAGTGACGAGCAGTACTTC. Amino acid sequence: CASSSGASGSDEQYF.

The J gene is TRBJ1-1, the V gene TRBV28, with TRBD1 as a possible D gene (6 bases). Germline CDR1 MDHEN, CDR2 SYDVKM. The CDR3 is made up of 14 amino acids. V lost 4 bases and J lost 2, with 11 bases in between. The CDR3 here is CASSYGGGNTEAFF. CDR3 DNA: TGTGCCAGCAGTTACGGGGGCGGAAACACTGAAGCTTTCTTT. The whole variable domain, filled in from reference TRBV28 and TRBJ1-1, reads DVKVTQSSRYLVKRTGEKVFLECVQDMDHENMFWYRQDPGLGLRLIYFSYDVKMKEKGDIPEGYSVSREKKERFSLILESASTNQTSMYLCASSYGGGNTEAFFGQGTRLTVV.

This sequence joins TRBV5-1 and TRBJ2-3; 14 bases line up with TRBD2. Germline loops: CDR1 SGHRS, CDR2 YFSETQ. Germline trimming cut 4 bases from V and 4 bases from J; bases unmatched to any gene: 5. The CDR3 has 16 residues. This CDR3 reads CASSTRLAGGSDTQYF. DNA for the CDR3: TGCGCCAGCAGCACCCGACTAGCGGGAGGGTCAGATACGCAGTATTTT.

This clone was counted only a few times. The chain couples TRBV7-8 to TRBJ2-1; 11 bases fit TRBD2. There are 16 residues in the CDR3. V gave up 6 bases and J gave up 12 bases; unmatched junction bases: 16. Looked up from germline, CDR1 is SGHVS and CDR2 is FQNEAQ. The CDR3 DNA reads TGTGCCAGCAGGGGGTTCTCGGGACTAGCGGCTGCCGGGCAGTTCTTC. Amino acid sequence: CASRGFSGLAAAGQFF.

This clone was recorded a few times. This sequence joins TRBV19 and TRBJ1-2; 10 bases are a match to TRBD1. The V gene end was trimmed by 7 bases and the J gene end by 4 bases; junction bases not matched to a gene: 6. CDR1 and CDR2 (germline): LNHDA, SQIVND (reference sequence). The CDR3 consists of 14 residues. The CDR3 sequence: CASTFRDRGYGYTF. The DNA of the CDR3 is TGTGCCAGTACCTTCCGGGACAGGGGCTATGGCTACACCTTC.

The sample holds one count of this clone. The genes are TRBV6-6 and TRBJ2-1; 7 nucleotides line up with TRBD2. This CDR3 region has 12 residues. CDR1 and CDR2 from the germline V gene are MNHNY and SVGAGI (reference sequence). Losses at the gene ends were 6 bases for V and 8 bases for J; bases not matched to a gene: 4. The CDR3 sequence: CASSVRGDEQFF. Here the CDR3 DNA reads TGTGCCAGCAGCGTTCGGGGGGATGAGCAGTTCTTC.

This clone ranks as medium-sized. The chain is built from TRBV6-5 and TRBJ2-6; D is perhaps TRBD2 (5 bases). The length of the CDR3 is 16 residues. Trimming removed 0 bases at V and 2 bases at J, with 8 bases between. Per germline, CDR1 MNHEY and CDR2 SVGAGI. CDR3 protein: CASSYSRAPGANVLTF. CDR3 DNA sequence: TGTGCCAGCAGTTACTCGAGGGCTCCTGGGGCCAACGTCCTGACTTTC.

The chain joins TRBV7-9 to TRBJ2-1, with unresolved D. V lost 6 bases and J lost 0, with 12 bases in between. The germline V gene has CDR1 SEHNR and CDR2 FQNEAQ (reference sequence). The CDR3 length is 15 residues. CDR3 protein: CASRSASSSYNEQFF. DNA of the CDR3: TGTGCCAGCAGGAGTGCCAGTAGCTCCTACAATGAGCAGTTCTTC.

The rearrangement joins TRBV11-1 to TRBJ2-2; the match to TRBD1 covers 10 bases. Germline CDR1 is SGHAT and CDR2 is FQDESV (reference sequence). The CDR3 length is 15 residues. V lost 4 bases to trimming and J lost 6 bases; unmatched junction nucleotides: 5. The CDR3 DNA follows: TGTGCCAGCAGCTCCGGGACAGGGGTGGCCGGGGAGCTGTTTTTT. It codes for CASSSGTGVAGELFF.